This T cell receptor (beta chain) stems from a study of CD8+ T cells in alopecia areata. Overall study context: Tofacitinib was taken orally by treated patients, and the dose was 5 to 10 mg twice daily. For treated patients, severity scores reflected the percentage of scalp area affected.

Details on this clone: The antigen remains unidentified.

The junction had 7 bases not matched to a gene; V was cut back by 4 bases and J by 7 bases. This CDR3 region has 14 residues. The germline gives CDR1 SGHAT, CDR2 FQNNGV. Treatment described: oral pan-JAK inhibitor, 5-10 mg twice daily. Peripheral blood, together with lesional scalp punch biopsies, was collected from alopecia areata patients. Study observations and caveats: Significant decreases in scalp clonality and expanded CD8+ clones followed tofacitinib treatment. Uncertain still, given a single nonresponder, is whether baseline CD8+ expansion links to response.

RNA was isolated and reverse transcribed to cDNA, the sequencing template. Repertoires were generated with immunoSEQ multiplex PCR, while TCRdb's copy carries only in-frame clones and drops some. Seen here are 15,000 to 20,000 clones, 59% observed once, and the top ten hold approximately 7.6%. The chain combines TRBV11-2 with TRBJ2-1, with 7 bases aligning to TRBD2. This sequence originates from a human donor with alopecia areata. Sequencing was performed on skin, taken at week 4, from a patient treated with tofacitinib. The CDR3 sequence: CASSWSGAGNEQFF. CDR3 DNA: TGTGCCAGCAGCTGGAGCGGGGCAGGAAATGAGCAGTTCTTC.